The 2 T cell receptor beta chains below come from one sample, sequenced in a study of blood T cell repertoires in COVID-19. Using immunoSEQ multiplex PCR, the repertoire was profiled, and TCRdb retains in-frame clones only, with some absent. The sample gives roughly 100,000 clones, about 90% of which show up once; 3% to 3.5% is in the top ten. The sequencing input was peripheral blood. These receptors were collected from a human donor in a cohort sampled during active COVID-19.

This sequence joins TRBV2 and TRBJ1-6; 7 bases are shared with TRBD1. Germline values: CDR1 SNHLY, CDR2 FYNNEI. The V gene end was trimmed by 7 bases and the J gene end by 9 bases; junction bases not matched to a gene: 6. The CDR3 has 13 amino acids. In DNA, the CDR3 is TGTGCCAGCAAGGGGGCTGAGAGTTCACCCCTCCACTTT. Protein product: CASKGAESSPLHF.

CDR3 protein: CSVETGDTYGYTF. CDR3 sequence (DNA): TGCAGCGTTGAGACAGGGGATACCTATGGCTACACCTTC. The rearrangement joins TRBV29-1 to TRBJ1-2; TRBD1 agrees at 8 bases. Germline trimming cut 3 bases from V and 4 bases from J; bases unmatched to any gene: 4. Germline CDR1 reads SQVTM; CDR2 reads ANQGSEA. CDR3 size: 13 residues. Combining the CDR3 with reference TRBV29-1 and TRBJ1-2 gives the whole variable domain SAVISQKPSRDICQRGTSLTIQCQVDSQVTMMFWYRQQPGQSLTLIATANQGSEATYESGFVIDKFPISRPNLTFSTLTVSNMSPEDSSIYLCSVETGDTYGYTFGSGTRLTVV.